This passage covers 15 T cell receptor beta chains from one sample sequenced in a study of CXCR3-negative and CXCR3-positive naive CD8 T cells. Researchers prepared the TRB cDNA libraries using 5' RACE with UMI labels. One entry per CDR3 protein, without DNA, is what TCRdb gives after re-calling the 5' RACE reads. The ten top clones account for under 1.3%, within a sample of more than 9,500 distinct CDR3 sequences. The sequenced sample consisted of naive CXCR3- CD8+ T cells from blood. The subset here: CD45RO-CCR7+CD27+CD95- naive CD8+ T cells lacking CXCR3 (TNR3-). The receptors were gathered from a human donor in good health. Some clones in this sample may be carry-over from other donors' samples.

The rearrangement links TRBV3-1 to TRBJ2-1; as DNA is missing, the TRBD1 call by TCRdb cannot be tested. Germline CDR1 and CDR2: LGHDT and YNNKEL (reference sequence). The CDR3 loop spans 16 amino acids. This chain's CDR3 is CASSQAPVLSYNEQFF.

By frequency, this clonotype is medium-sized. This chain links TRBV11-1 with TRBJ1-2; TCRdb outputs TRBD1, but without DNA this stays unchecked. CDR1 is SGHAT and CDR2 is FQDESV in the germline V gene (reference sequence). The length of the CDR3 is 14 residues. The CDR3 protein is CASSPGTDGRGYTF.

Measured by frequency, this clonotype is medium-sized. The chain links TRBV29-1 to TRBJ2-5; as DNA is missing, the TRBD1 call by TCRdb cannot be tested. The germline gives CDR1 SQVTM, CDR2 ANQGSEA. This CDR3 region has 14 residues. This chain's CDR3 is CSVWQGQGFETQYF.

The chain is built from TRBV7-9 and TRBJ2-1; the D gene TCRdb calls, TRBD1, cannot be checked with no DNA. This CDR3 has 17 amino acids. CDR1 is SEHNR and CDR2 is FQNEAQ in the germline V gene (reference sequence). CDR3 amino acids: CASSPRGREHSYNEQFF.

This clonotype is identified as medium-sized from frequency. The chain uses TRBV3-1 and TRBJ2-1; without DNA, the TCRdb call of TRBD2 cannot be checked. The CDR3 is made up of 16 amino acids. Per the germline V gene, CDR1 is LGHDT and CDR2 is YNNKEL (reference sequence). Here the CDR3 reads CASSSLAGDLWNEQFF.

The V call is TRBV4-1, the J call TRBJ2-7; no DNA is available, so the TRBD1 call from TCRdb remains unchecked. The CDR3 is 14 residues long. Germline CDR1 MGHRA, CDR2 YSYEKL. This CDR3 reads CASSQEPGYLEQYF.

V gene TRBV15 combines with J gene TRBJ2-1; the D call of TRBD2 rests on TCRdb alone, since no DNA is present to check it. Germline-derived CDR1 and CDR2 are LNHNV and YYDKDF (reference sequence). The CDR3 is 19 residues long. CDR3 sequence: CATSTVGLAGVSFGNEQFF.

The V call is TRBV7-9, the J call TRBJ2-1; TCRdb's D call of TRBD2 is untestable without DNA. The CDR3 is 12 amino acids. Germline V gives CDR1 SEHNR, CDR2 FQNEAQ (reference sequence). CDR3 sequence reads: CASINSGVEQFF.

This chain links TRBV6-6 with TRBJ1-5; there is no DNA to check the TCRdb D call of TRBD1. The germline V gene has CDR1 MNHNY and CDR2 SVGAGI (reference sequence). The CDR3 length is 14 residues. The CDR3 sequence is CASSYGQGNQPQHF.

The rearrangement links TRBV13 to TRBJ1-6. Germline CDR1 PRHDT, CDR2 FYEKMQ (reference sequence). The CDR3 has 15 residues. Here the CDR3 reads CASSPRGLLNSPLHF.

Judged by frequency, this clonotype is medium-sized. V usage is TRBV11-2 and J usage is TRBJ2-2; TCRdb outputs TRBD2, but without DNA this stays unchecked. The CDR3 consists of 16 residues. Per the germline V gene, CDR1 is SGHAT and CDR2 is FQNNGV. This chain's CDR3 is CASSRRGAPNTGELFF.

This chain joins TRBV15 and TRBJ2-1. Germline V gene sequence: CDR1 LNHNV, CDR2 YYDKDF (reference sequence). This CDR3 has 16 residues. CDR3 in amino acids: CATSRDGWDRGDEQFF.

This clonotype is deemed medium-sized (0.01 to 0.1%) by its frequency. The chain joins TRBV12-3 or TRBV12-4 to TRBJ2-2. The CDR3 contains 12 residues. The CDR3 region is CASTDNTGELFF.

This chain's CDR3 is CASSTDSSGNEQFF. This chain uses TRBV6-5 with TRBJ2-1. The CDR3 loop spans 14 amino acids. Germline CDR1 reads MNHEY; CDR2 reads SVGAGI.

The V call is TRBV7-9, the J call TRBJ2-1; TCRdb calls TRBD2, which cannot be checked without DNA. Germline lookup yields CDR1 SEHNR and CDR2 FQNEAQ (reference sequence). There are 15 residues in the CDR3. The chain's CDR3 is CASTYEGDRIDEQFF.